These 32 T cell receptor beta chains originate from one sample sequenced in a study of T cell responses to AZD1222 COVID-19 vaccine. TCRdb's table, derived via immunoSEQ multiplex PCR, lists solely in-frame clones and lacks some. The sample lists tens of thousands of clones, 65% to 85% occurring once. Here the sequenced sample was peripheral blood, taken 28 days after the second AZD1222 dose. The receptors stem from an adult who received the AZD1222 COVID-19 vaccine.

The chain joins TRBV7-9 to TRBJ1-6; TRBD1 might be the D (6 bases). V lost 11 bases and J lost 6, with 17 bases in between. Germline lookup yields CDR1 SEHNR and CDR2 FQNEAQ (reference sequence). The CDR3 loop spans 14 amino acids. The CDR3 sequence is CAGTFGGLNSPLHF. Written as DNA, the CDR3 is TGTGCCGGAACCTTCGGGGGCCTTAATTCACCCCTCCACTTT.

This clone was seen only a few times. The chain has TRBV28 and TRBJ1-5; the D is unclear. Trimming shortened V by 4 bases and J by 6 bases, and 16 bases separated the two germline ends. The CDR3 runs to 15 residues. Germline V gene sequence: CDR1 MDHEN, CDR2 SYDVKM. This CDR3 is CASSSAGRAGQPQHF. The CDR3 coding sequence is TGTGCCAGCAGTTCCGCCGGGAGGGCGGGTCAGCCCCAGCATTTT.

The chain joins TRBV6-5 to TRBJ1-5; D unclear. The CDR3 loop spans 14 amino acids. Trimming pared 4 bases from V and 3 bases from J, leaving 10 bases between. The germline V gene encodes CDR1 MNHEY and CDR2 SVGAGI. This CDR3 reads CASSSSGLNQPQHF. The DNA for the CDR3 is TGTGCCAGCAGTTCCAGCGGGCTCAATCAGCCCCAGCATTTT.

This chain connects TRBV5-1 to TRBJ2-7; 7 positions agree with TRBD1. This CDR3 contains 15 residues. After removal of 4 bases from V and 0 bases from J, the junction contained 7 bases not matched to a gene. The germline V gene encodes CDR1 SGHRS and CDR2 YFSETQ. CDR3 DNA sequence: TGCGCCAGCAGCCACATACAGGGGAGCTCCTACGAGCAGTACTTC. This encodes CASSHIQGSSYEQYF.

This chain links TRBV7-8 with TRBJ2-1, with D uncertain. Looked up from germline, CDR1 is SGHVS and CDR2 is FQNEAQ. V lost 2 bases to trimming and J lost 9 bases, with 5 bases between them. The CDR3 sequence is 11 residues long. This chain's CDR3 is CASSLRGEQFF. The CDR3 DNA sequence: TGTGCCAGCAGCTTACGCGGTGAGCAGTTCTTC.

The J gene is TRBJ2-5, the V gene TRBV28; D may be TRBD1 (6 bases). The CDR3 loop spans 15 amino acids. CDR1 is MDHEN and CDR2 is SYDVKM in the germline V gene. V was shortened by 3 bases and J by 3 bases, with 14 bases between the two germline ends. In DNA form, the CDR3 reads TGTGCCAGCAGTTTCCAACAGGGTCGGAAAGAGACCCAGTACTTC. Protein: CASSFQQGRKETQYF.

The chain has TRBV11-2 and TRBJ2-2, with D tentatively TRBD1 or TRBD2 (5 bases each). The CDR3 consists of 15 residues. Germline assignment: CDR1 SGHAT and CDR2 FQNNGV. Trimming shortened V by 4 bases and J by 6 bases, and 15 bases separated the two germline ends. The CDR3 DNA follows: TGTGCCAGCAGCTACCGGGACCGGGCGTCCGGGGAGCTGTTTTTT. Its protein is CASSYRDRASGELFF.

This clone is deemed medium-sized (0.01 to 0.1%). The chain carries TRBV5-8 and TRBJ1-5; D gene unclear. V shed 4 bases and J shed 3 bases, with 11 bases lying between them. This CDR3 contains 14 residues. From germline, CDR1 is SGHTS and CDR2 YDEGEE. Here the CDR3 DNA reads TGTGCCAGCAGCCGGGCGAGTGACAATCAGCCCCAGCATTTT. Translation gives CASSRASDNQPQHF.

This clone was picked up one time. The chain combines TRBV4-2 with TRBJ1-2; a weak D match, TRBD1 (6 bases). The CDR3 has 12 amino acids. The germline gives CDR1 LGHNA, CDR2 YNFKEQ. Trimming removed 0 bases from V and 8 bases from J, with 7 bases in between. CDR3 amino acids: CASSQDQGGYTF. DNA of the CDR3: TGTGCCAGCAGCCAAGATCAGGGGGGCTACACCTTC.

Written as DNA, the CDR3 is TGTGCCAGCAGCACCGGACAGGGTCAAACTGAAGCTTTCTTT. It specifies CASSTGQGQTEAFF. V and J are TRBV4-2 and TRBJ1-1; 8 bases match TRBD1. The CDR3 runs 14 residues. The ends lost 5 bases at V and 5 bases at J; junction bases unmatched: 7. Looked up from germline, CDR1 is LGHNA and CDR2 is YNFKEQ.

CDR3 coding DNA: TGTGCCAGCGGCCCATTGGGGACTACTAACGAGCAGTACTTC. This sequence encodes CASGPLGTTNEQYF. The chain uses TRBV5-6 and TRBJ2-7, with 7 bases lining up with TRBD2. This CDR3 has 14 amino acids. V shed 7 bases, J shed 5 bases, and the junction held 12 bases outside the gene matches. Germline V gene data show CDR1 as SGHDT and CDR2 as YYEEEE.

This clone has only a few counts. This chain links TRBV6-5 with TRBJ1-5; 7 positions match TRBD1. V lost 6 bases to trimming and J lost 2 bases; unmatched junction nucleotides: 7. This CDR3 has 15 amino acids. CDR1 is MNHEY, CDR2 SVGAGI, per germline. CDR3 loop: CASRAQGEGNQPQHF. The CDR3 coding sequence is TGTGCCAGCAGGGCTCAGGGGGAAGGCAATCAGCCCCAGCATTTT.

This chain uses TRBV9 with TRBJ2-3; 7 nucleotides line up with TRBD1. This CDR3 comprises 16 residues. The germline CDR1 and CDR2 sequences are SGDLS and YYNGEE. V lost 0 bases and J lost 5; bases outside the gene matches: 9. CDR3 protein: CASSVAETGKGDTQYF. Here the CDR3 DNA reads TGTGCCAGCAGCGTAGCTGAGACAGGGAAGGGAGATACGCAGTATTTT.

This clone appeared once. The V and J genes are TRBV18 and TRBJ2-5, with D tentatively TRBD1 (5 bases). Germline V gene data show CDR1 as KGHSH and CDR2 as LQKENI. V lost 6 bases and J lost 4, with 15 bases in between. The CDR3 loop spans 14 amino acids. The CDR3 DNA is TGTGCCAGCTCCCCCCTCAGGGAAGGAGAGACCCAGTACTTC. Protein: CASSPLREGETQYF.

V and J are TRBV30 and TRBJ1-2, with D possibly matching TRBD1 (6 bases). V lost 1 base to trimming and J lost 7 bases, with 13 bases between them. Germline CDR1 is GTSNPN and CDR2 is SVGIG (reference sequence). CDR3 size: 13 residues. The CDR3 sequence is CAWSAGTTFGYTF. The DNA of the CDR3 is TGTGCCTGGAGTGCCGGGACAACTTTTGGCTACACCTTC.

This clone is deemed large. DNA for the CDR3: TGTGCCAGCAGCTTATATGAGGCTCAGAACACTGAAGCTTTCTTT. Its translation: CASSLYEAQNTEAFF. The V call is TRBV7-8, the J call TRBJ1-1; unclear D gene. The CDR3 sequence is 15 residues long. Germline CDR1 is SGHVS and CDR2 is FQNEAQ. Trimming pared 2 bases from V and 1 base from J, leaving 11 bases between. Full variable domain (rest looked up from reference TRBV7-8 and TRBJ1-1): GAGVSQSPRYKVAKRGQDVALRCDPISGHVSLFWYQQALGQGPEFLTYFQNEAQLDKSGLPSDRFFAERPEGSVSTLKIQRTQQEDSAVYLCASSLYEAQNTEAFFGQGTRLTVV.

The chain joins TRBV5-5 to TRBJ2-6; D is unclear. Trimming cost V 4 bases and J 0 bases, with 11 bases left between them. The CDR3 consists of 16 residues. Looked up from germline, CDR1 is SGHKS and CDR2 is YYEKEE (reference sequence). This CDR3 is CASSRLGISGANVLTF. The CDR3 DNA follows: TGTGCCAGCAGCCGATTGGGCATCTCTGGGGCCAACGTCCTGACTTTC.

This sequence joins TRBV29-1 and TRBJ2-7; no reliable D call. Germline-derived CDR1 and CDR2 are SQVTM and ANQGSEA. The CDR3 totals 13 residues. Trimming removed 5 bases at V and 4 bases at J, with 15 bases between. The DNA of the CDR3 is TGCAGCGTTTCCGGAATTACCGGGTACGAGCAGTACTTC. As protein: CSVSGITGYEQYF.

This chain uses TRBV18 with TRBJ2-7; 8 bases match TRBD1. The CDR3 has 13 amino acids. Germline trimming cut 5 bases from V and 5 bases from J; bases unmatched to any gene: 5. In germline, CDR1 is KGHSH, CDR2 LQKENI. CDR3 residues: CASSTGQGNEQYF. In nucleotides, the CDR3 is TGTGCCAGCTCAACTGGACAGGGCAACGAGCAGTACTTC.

The DNA for the CDR3 is TGTGCCAGTAGTATAGCGGACAGTCGGCGGACTGAAGCTTTCTTT. Encoded protein: CASSIADSRRTEAFF. This chain joins TRBV19 and TRBJ1-1, with D tentatively TRBD1 (6 bases). Per germline, CDR1 LNHDA and CDR2 SQIVND (reference sequence). The V end was cut by 1 base, the J end by 5 bases, with 14 bases between. CDR3 length equals 15 residues.

The chain couples TRBV6-6 to TRBJ1-5; maybe TRBD1 (6 bases). The V end was cut by 8 bases, the J end by 7 bases, with 18 bases between. Germline assignment: CDR1 MNHNY and CDR2 SVGAGI (reference sequence). The CDR3 totals 14 residues. The CDR3 reads CASADAGAGQPQHF. DNA for the CDR3: TGTGCCAGCGCCGATGCGGGGGCCGGACAGCCCCAGCATTTT.

CDR3 DNA sequence: TGTGCCAGCAGCCGGGACAGTAACACTGAAGCTTTCTTT. Protein: CASSRDSNTEAFF. The rearrangement joins TRBV12-3 or TRBV12-4 to TRBJ1-1; 7 nucleotides agree with TRBD1. This CDR3 has 13 amino acids. V was clipped by 6 bases and J by 2 bases; unmatched bases: 3.

The chain joins TRBV4-1 to TRBJ2-7; 12 bases align to TRBD2. Germline assignment: CDR1 MGHRA and CDR2 YSYEKL. The V and J ends lost 1 base and 3 bases, in that order; junction bases with no gene match: 7. This CDR3 contains 17 residues. This chain's CDR3 is CASSQVSTSGGDYEQYF. CDR3 sequence (DNA): TGCGCCAGCAGCCAAGTATCGACTAGCGGGGGAGACTACGAGCAGTACTTC.

The V and J genes are TRBV19 and TRBJ2-3; perhaps TRBD1 as D (8 bases). Germline CDR1 and CDR2: LNHDA and SQIVND (reference sequence). Deletions cut 5 bases from V and 4 bases from J, with 19 bases between. This CDR3 contains 16 residues. CDR3 residues: CASSSPRTGRADTQYF. CDR3 bases: TGTGCCAGTAGTTCCCCCCGGACAGGGAGGGCAGATACGCAGTATTTT. The full variable domain, in which reference TRBV19 and TRBJ2-3 provide the parts outside the CDR3, is DGGITQSPKYLFRKEGQNVTLSCEQNLNHDAMYWYRQDPGQGLRLIYYSQIVNDFQKGDIAEGYSVSREKKESFPLTVTSAQKNPTAFYLCASSSPRTGRADTQYFGPGTRLTVL.

The rearrangement joins TRBV28 to TRBJ2-7; the D gene is possibly TRBD1 (6 bases). Deletions cut 5 bases from V and 5 bases from J, with 16 bases between. From germline, CDR1 is MDHEN and CDR2 SYDVKM. The CDR3 covers 14 residues. The CDR3, as DNA: TGTGCCAGCAGTGTACCAGGGGTATCCCACGAGCAGTACTTC. It translates to CASSVPGVSHEQYF.

The chain joins TRBV14 to TRBJ2-2; 11 bases fit TRBD2. This CDR3 is 17 amino acids long. J lost 3 bases, V lost 4 bases, and 7 bases had no gene match. Germline CDR1 is SGHDN and CDR2 is FVKESK. The CDR3 sequence is CASSPQGLAAYTGELFF. The CDR3 DNA follows: TGTGCCAGCAGCCCACAGGGACTAGCGGCCTACACCGGGGAGCTGTTTTTT.

The chain has TRBV30 and TRBJ2-5; 7 bases map to TRBD1. Trimming at V came to 3 bases and at J to 4 bases, leaving 11 bases not matched to a gene. Germline V CDR1 and CDR2: GTSNPN, SVGIG (reference sequence). The CDR3 length is 15 residues. The CDR3 DNA is TGTGCCTGGAGCACACCTACAGGGGCTGGAGAGACCCAGTACTTC. Translation: CAWSTPTGAGETQYF.

Only one count was recorded for this clone. The chain is built from TRBV28 and TRBJ1-5; a possible D gene is TRBD1 (5 bases). The V end was cut by 4 bases, the J end by 2 bases, with 15 bases between. This CDR3 has 16 amino acids. Germline CDR1 reads MDHEN; CDR2 reads SYDVKM. The CDR3 protein is CASSSPGFDRNQPQHF. The CDR3 coding sequence is TGTGCCAGCAGTTCCCCAGGGTTCGATCGCAATCAGCCCCAGCATTTT.

The V and J genes are TRBV27 and TRBJ1-2, with 10 bases that match TRBD1. The CDR3 sequence is 15 residues long. The V and J ends lost 4 bases and 8 bases, in that order; junction bases with no gene match: 10. Germline V gene lookup returns CDR1 MNHEY and CDR2 SMNVEV (reference sequence). The DNA of the CDR3 is TGTGCCAGCAGTTCAAACAGACAGGGGGCATGGGGCTACACCTTC. Its protein is CASSSNRQGAWGYTF.

This sequence joins TRBV11-3 and TRBJ1-1, with TRBD1 matching 12 bases. This CDR3 contains 14 residues. V shed 4 bases, J shed 6 bases, and the junction held 3 bases outside the gene matches. Per germline, CDR1 SGHNT and CDR2 YENEEA. This chain's CDR3 is CASSSGQGASEAFF. CDR3 DNA: TGTGCCAGCAGCTCGGGACAGGGGGCCTCTGAAGCTTTCTTT.

This chain links TRBV6-5 with TRBJ2-7; possibly TRBD1 for D (6 bases). V gave up 5 bases and J gave up 2 bases, with 10 bases separating them. This CDR3 has 13 residues. Germline CDR1 reads MNHEY; CDR2 reads SVGAGI. DNA for the CDR3: TGTGCCAGCAGTACAGGGAGACCCTACGAGCAGTACTTC. It specifies CASSTGRPYEQYF.

This clone has only a few counts. V usage is TRBV5-1 and J usage is TRBJ1-6, with D maybe TRBD1 (6 bases). Trimming removed 7 bases at V and 6 bases at J, with 17 bases between. The germline CDR1 and CDR2 sequences are SGHRS and YFSETQ. This CDR3 comprises 15 residues. The CDR3 is CASSGWGASNSPLHF. In nucleotides, the CDR3 is TGCGCCAGCTCCGGATGGGGGGCTAGTAATTCACCCCTCCACTTT.